This T cell receptor beta chain stems from a study of cytomegalovirus exposure and HLA in healthy donors. Study background: The same platform as the roughly 670 first-cohort repertoires was used for the 95 to 150 validation repertoires, a later analysis reported. General study results and limits: Cytomegalovirus-associated status was assigned to roughly 160 TCR beta chains.

Method: immunoSEQ multiplex PCR; TCRdb's copy keeps in-frame clones and lacks some. In the table there are more than 95,000 clones, about nine tenths of which are singletons. Germline lookup yields CDR1 SGDLS and CDR2 YYNGEE. V shed 4 bases and J shed 1 base, with 6 bases lying between them. This CDR3 is 13 amino acids long. Worth noting for this clone: Its antigen is currently unknown.

Source material: PBMCs. The clonotype originates from a woman aged 18-30 years in good health and CMV-seronegative. The rearrangement uses TRBV9 and TRBJ2-1; D remains ambiguous. DNA for the CDR3: TGTGCCAGCAGCCTGGAGTCCTACAATGAGCAGTTCTTC. Translated: CASSLESYNEQFF.